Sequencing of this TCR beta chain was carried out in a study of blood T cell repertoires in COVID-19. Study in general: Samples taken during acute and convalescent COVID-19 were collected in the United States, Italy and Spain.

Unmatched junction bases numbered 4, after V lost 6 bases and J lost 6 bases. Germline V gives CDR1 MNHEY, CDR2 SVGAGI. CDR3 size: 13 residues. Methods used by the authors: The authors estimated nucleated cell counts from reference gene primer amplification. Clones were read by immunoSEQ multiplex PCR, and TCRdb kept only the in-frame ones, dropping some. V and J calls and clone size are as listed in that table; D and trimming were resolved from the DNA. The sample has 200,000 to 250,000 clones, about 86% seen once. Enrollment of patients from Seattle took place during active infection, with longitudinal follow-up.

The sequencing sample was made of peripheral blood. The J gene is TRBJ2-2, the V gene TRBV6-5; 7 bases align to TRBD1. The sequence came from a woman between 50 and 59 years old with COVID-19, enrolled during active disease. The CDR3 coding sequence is TGTGCCAGCAGAACCACAGGGGCCGGGGAGCTGTTTTTT. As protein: CASRTTGAGELFF.